The following is a TCR beta chain sequence with its context. Its antigen is not known. This sample is part of a study of graft-versus-host responses after intestinal transplantation. Study outcomes and limitations: Present in recipient marrow, GvH clones included some that appeared first in ileum or blood.

This CDR3 comprises 15 residues. The trim removed 7 bases at V and 2 bases at J, leaving 10 bases unmatched. CDR1 LGHNT and CDR2 FRNRAP come from the germline V gene. Some clones are missing from TCRdb's copy, which holds only in-frame ones; the method was immunoSEQ multiplex PCR. This sample has 90,000 to 100,000 clones, with 90% to 95% found just once. The chain employs TRBV12-5 and TRBJ2-5; TRBD1 agrees at 7 bases. The TCR was taken from a human donor who received an intestinal transplant. The sample in question was unstimulated CD8+ T cells sorted from spleen or lymph node cells, obtained before intestinal transplant. CDR3 bases: TGTGCTAGTGTTGCCGGGACAGCTTTTCAAGAGACCCAGTACTTC. It encodes CASVAGTAFQETQYF.